The table lists the clone carrying this TCR beta chain with a count of one. The length of the CDR3 is 14 residues. The data were obtained in a study of T cell changes during pregnancy in multiple sclerosis. The table came from immunoSEQ multiplex PCR; TCRdb's copy has only in-frame clones and leaves some out. The sample shows about 33,000 clones, 85% to 95% of them seen only once. The sequence came from a female donor with multiple sclerosis, enrolled in a pregnancy study. The genes are TRBV12-2 and TRBJ2-7. TRBV12-2 represents a pseudogene. Source material: PBMCs (not recorded whether the cells were cultured). The CDR3 sequence: CASRHQPVFYEQYF. The DNA of the CDR3 is TGTGCAAGTCGCCATCAACCCGTATTCTACGAGCAGTACTTC.